Listed below are T cell receptor beta chains from one sample, sequenced in a study of blood T cells in healthy people across ages. TCRdb passed the 5' RACE reads through MiXCR, listing each CDR3 protein once. Among 890,000 or so distinct CDR3 sequences listed, around 68% were seen once. The sample was blood. The receptors were gathered from a man younger than 40 in good health. Both conserved end residues are part of each CDR3. Fields, in order: clone size, J gene, V gene, CDR3 protein. Clone size is not always given. Where it is, it says once, few, many or a class for expanded clones.

few	TRBJ2-1	TRBV12-3/TRBV12-4	CASSILRGAGGLNEQFF
few	TRBJ2-3	TRBV27	CASSRTSGGGIDTQYF
few	TRBJ2-3	TRBV28	CASRDPGMDTQYF
many	TRBJ1-2	TRBV3-1	CASSQGGTGATNYGYTF
.	.	TRBV7-9	CASSPHGGTLAKNIQYF
.	TRBJ2-1	TRBV12-3/TRBV12-4	CASSLGTGFVDEQFF
.	TRBJ1-2	TRBV9	CASSGGDWGRDYGYTF
.	TRBJ1-2	TRBV27	CASSLAAGVIGGYTF
few	.	TRBV27	CASSLVSGETQYF
.	TRBJ2-3	TRBV3-1	CASSQEIRGTQYF
.	.	TRBV6-6	CASSYSKWRETQYF
.	TRBJ1-1	TRBV3-1	CASSQQNTEAFF
.	TRBJ2-4	TRBV9	CASSSKAGGNIQYF
.	TRBJ2-3	TRBV6-5	CASSYSPSGASTDTQYF
.	TRBJ2-3	TRBV12-3/TRBV12-4	CASSLGPGGGDTQYF
.	TRBJ2-1	TRBV12-3/TRBV12-4	CASSPQPGTGVNEQFF
.	TRBJ2-7	TRBV20-1	CSASTGGYEQYF
.	TRBJ2-1	TRBV7-9	CASSQTGAVSSYNERFF
.	TRBJ2-6	TRBV6-1	CASNQGDSGANVLTF
few	TRBJ1-4	TRBV10-3	CAISETGDGKLFF
few	TRBJ2-3	TRBV20-1	CSARVLAGGTDTQYF
.	TRBJ2-2	TRBV11-3	CASSLGPAANTGELFF
.	TRBJ1-2	TRBV6-5	CASRLDRDYGYTF
few	TRBJ2-5	TRBV9	CASSPGVAEETQYF
.	TRBJ2-6	TRBV28	CASAGPAANVLTF
.	TRBJ2-2	TRBV20-1	CSARVTQSGELFF
.	TRBJ2-7	TRBV9	CASSVIVGPQYF
.	TRBJ1-3	TRBV9	CASTQESSGNTIYF
once	TRBJ2-5	TRBV2	CARSRDLQETQYF
.	TRBJ2-2	TRBV28	CASSFAAGEPNTGELFF
.	TRBJ1-4	TRBV12-3/TRBV12-4	CASRPPTATNEKLFF
.	TRBJ2-1	TRBV7-2	CASSYGRGVHNEQFF
.	TRBJ1-2	TRBV27	CASSLSPRGFYGYTF
.	TRBJ1-2	TRBV3-1	CASSQVGGQGYYGYTF
many	TRBJ2-1	TRBV20-1	CSARGEGGHRSYNEQFF
.	TRBJ2-3	TRBV5-6	CASSLRAGQGTDTQYF